What follows describes a single TCR beta chain. Its target is unknown. This is likely a read error, given that the CDR3 carries no conserved phenylalanine or tryptophan at its end. CDR1 SEHNR and CDR2 FQNEAQ come from the germline V gene (reference sequence). This CDR3 has 16 amino acids. The sample belongs to a study of breast tumors, draining lymph nodes, adjacent tissues. Study conclusions and caveats: Tumors had less TCR diversity than lymph nodes, more than nontumor tissue. That most tumor T cells come from lymph nodes remained unproven. Tumor and nontumor repertoires were significantly more similar in luminal-like than in basal-like breast cancer. Data fit most tumor T cells coming from lymph node, expanding in tumor.

Using its own MiXCR run on the multiplex PCR reads, TCRdb lists one record per CDR3 protein. This sample has 150,000 to 200,000 distinct CDR3 sequences, with 30% to 35% found just once. Samples came from axillary lymph nodes draining the breast cancer. What was sequenced was axillary lymph node tissue. The gene calls are TRBV7-9 and TRBJ1-6, with D tentatively TRBD1 (6 bases). This clonotype was sampled from a female donor with breast cancer. Some clones in this sample may be carry-over from other donors' samples. The CDR3 sequence is CASSSRGQNYSSPLHS. The CDR3 DNA sequence: TGTGCCAGCAGCTCAAGAGGACAGAATTATAGTTCACCCCTCCACTCT.